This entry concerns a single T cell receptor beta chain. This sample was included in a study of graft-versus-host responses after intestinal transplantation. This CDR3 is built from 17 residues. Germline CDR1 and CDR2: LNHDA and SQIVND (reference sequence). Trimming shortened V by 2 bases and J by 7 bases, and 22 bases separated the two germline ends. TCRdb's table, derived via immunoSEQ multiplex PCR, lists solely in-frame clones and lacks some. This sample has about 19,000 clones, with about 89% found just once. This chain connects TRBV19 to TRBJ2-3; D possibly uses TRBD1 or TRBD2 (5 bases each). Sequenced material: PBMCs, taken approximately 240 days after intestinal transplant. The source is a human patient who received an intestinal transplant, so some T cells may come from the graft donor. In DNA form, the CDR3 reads TGTGCCAGTAGTATATCCGTAGCGTACCGAGGGGAAAATACGCAGTATTTT. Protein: CASSISVAYRGENTQYF.